This T cell receptor beta chain derives from a study of cytomegalovirus exposure and HLA in healthy donors (dated by TCRdb to between 2016 and 2019). Study-wide context: The roughly 650 repertoires of the first cohort and the 120 validation repertoires were produced on the same platform, according to a later analysis. The study was designed to test whether signatures of past pathogen exposure could be identified by cataloging public T cell receptors. Besides the first cohort of roughly 640 subjects, a separate validation cohort made up of some 110 different subjects was used. To predict cytomegalovirus infection status, the study brought together high-throughput TCR immunosequencing, statistical association of individual TCRs with disease status, and machine learning. General findings and caveats noted by the study authors: In a later analysis, TCRs clustered in the first cohort were found to also tend to co-occur in the roughly 130 validation repertoires, with about 94% of cluster scores above 0. A few of the identified cytomegalovirus-associated TCR beta chains were confirmed in vitro to be specific for cytomegalovirus antigens. The authors suggested that the approach could potentially be generalized to other disease states and immunological phenotypes. A later analysis had no HLA typing for the validation cohort, so co-occurrence there was scored across all 110 or so repertoires. The classifier was reported to diagnose cytomegalovirus status with high specificity and sensitivity in both the original cohort and the validation cohort. Across donors, most TCR sequences were observed very rarely, whereas some public TCRs were present in many individuals. The study listed around 160 TCR beta chains as associated with cytomegalovirus.

As concerns this clone: Its antigen is not yet known. No much larger clone exists at a distance of one base, and base qualities are not known.

Separate from the roughly 700-subject first cohort, the validation cohort of about 130 subjects was the group to which the donors belonged. Inclusive of the bounding cysteine and phenylalanine, the CDR3 is 17 residues long. Only CDR3 DNA is held: 51 bases, read in frame from base 1. Compared with germline, V lacks 2 bases and J lacks 5 bases; bases without a gene match: 11. CDR1 and CDR2 were assigned from the germline V gene (reference sequence) as MNHEY and SMNVEV. The library relied on the immunoSEQ multiplex PCR assay. On the authors' methods: A statistical classification framework was built for diagnosing cytomegalovirus status from the catalog of TCR beta chain sequences. The source is immuneACCESS, and TCRdb retained only in-frame sequences with V and J called. Part of the clones is not carried over; for the studies checked, unresolved V genes explain less than half of this, and the remainder is unexplained. That table supplies the V and J calls and clone size; D and trimming were determined from the DNA. The sample yields about 130,000 clones; approximately 91% were counted once. The top ten hold 2% to 2.5% of the sample.

The sequenced sample was PBMCs. The sequence joins TRBV27 to TRBJ2-1, and 8 junction bases match TRBD2. The sequence came from a woman in her late teens or twenties in good health and CMV-seronegative. The CDR3 region reads CASSLDGPGGVNNEQFF. The DNA sequence is given as TGTGCCAGCAGTTTAGATGGTCCGGGAGGGGTGAACAATGAGCAGTTCTTC.